This T cell receptor (beta chain) was sequenced for a study of quantifying T cell responses using KT2 cells. Overall study: RNA was reverse transcribed with TCR alpha and beta constant-region primers. A predetermined fluorescence threshold ended the second PCR, run as a qPCR.

Each cDNA got a UMI-containing oligo ligated at its 3' end. The first PCR ran 4 to 5 cycles with an equimolar RC1.1 and RC1.2 beta primer mix. TCRdb used MiXCR to reprocess the UMI-ligation and nested PCR reads, holding one entry per CDR3 protein. The table records about 33,000 distinct CDR3 sequences, 10% of them present only once. Between the trimmed V and J ends, which lost 7 bases and 2 bases, there was a span of 5 bases. Germline-derived CDR1 and CDR2 are MNHNY and SVGAGI (reference sequence). The length of the CDR3 is 11 residues. The receptor comes from a human donor. The sample taken for sequencing was PBMCs spiked with cells of the T cell clone KT2. This sequence joins TRBV6-6 and TRBJ1-1; the D is unclear. CDR3 residues: CASIANTEAFF. CDR3 coding DNA: TGTGCCAGCATAGCCAACACTGAAGCTTTCTTT.